These T cell receptor beta chains were read from a single sample in a study of control samples from healthy donors and cancer patients. Sequencing was performed with immunoSEQ multiplex PCR; in TCRdb, only in-frame clones are kept and a portion is missing. This sample carries around 130,000 clones, around nine tenths of them seen once, and the ten largest clones take over 2%. The sequenced material came from blood. The origin of the receptors is a man between 18 and 29 years old in good health. Each CDR3 is given with its conserved first and last residue. Each record gives: V gene, J gene, D gene, clone size, CDR3 DNA, CDR3 protein. The D gene is left open where the match is weak. The size entry is marked missing in some rows and otherwise reads once, few, many or a size class.

>TRBV4-3|TRBJ1-4|-|-
TGCGCCAGCAGCCAAGGCCGGAATGAAAAACTGTTTTTT
CASSQGRNEKLFF
>TRBV7-2|TRBJ2-2|TRBD1|once
TGTGCCAGCGGCCGGGGGGACAGGGTCACCGGGGAGCTGTTTTTT
CASGRGDRVTGELFF
>TRBV5-1|TRBJ1-1|-|-
TGCGCCAGCAGCTCCGAACAGGGAAGAACTGAAGCTTTCTTT
CASSSEQGRTEAFF
>TRBV7-9|TRBJ1-4|TRBD1|-
TGTGCCAGCAGTATTCAACAGGGGATCCTTGCAACTAATGAAAAACTGTTTTTT
CASSIQQGILATNEKLFF
>TRBV5-6|TRBJ2-1|-|-
TGTGCCAGCGGCACAGATTCCAATGAGCAGTTCTTC
CASGTDSNEQFF
>TRBV9|TRBJ2-5|-|-
TGTGCCAGCAGCCCCCCGGGACTGAGGGGCCAAGAGACCCAGTACTTC
CASSPPGLRGQETQYF
>TRBV6-1|TRBJ1-3|-|-
TGTGCCAGCAGTGATTCAGGGCCCGCTTTTGGAAACACCATATATTTT
CASSDSGPAFGNTIYF
>TRBV2|TRBJ2-3|TRBD1|-
TGTGCCAGCATGGGGGACAGTAGCACAGATACGCAGTATTTT
CASMGDSSTDTQYF
>TRBV14|TRBJ1-2|-|-
TGTGCCAGCAGCCGTACAGAATATGGCTACACCTTC
CASSRTEYGYTF
>TRBV12-3/TRBV12-4|TRBJ2-1|-|-
TGTGCCAGCACCCCAGATGATAATGAGCAGTTCTTC
CASTPDDNEQFF
>TRBV4-3|TRBJ1-1|TRBD1|-
TGCGCCAGCAGCCGACTGCTAGGGGACAGCCCGACTGAAGCTTTCTTT
CASSRLLGDSPTEAFF
>TRBV5-6|TRBJ1-5|-|-
TGTGCCAGCAGCTTGGGGGGGCGGAACAATCAGCCCCAGCATTTT
CASSLGGRNNQPQHF
>TRBV6-1|TRBJ2-7|-|-
TGTGCCAGCAGTGAATCCCACGAGCAGTACTTC
CASSESHEQYF
>TRBV6-5|TRBJ2-7|-|-
TGTGCCAGCATCCCAGGGGGGGGGTACGAGCAGTACTTC
CASIPGGGYEQYF
>TRBV11-1|TRBJ2-2|-|few
TGTGCCAGCAGCCTCAATGATCGGGGTGAGCTGTTTTTT
CASSLNDRGELFF
>TRBV5-1|TRBJ2-5|-|-
TGCGCCAGCAGCTTAACAGAGGGGGGAGAGACCCAGTACTTC
CASSLTEGGETQYF
>TRBV6-2/TRBV6-3|TRBJ2-7|-|-
TGTGCCAGCAGTTTAAACAGTGGTGTCGAGCAGTACTTC
CASSLNSGVEQYF
>TRBV7-9|TRBJ1-1|-|once
TGTGCCAGCAGCTTAGGGCCTTCGTCTGAAGCTTTCTTT
CASSLGPSSEAFF
>TRBV5-4|TRBJ2-2|-|-
TGTGCCAGCAGCTTACAGGAGGGCACCGGGGAGCTGTTTTTT
CASSLQEGTGELFF
>TRBV4-1|TRBJ2-7|TRBD2|-
TGCGCCAGCAGCCCAACAGGCCCCGGGAGGCCCCTCTCCTACGAGCAGTACTTC
CASSPTGPGRPLSYEQYF
>TRBV3-1/TRBV3-2|TRBJ1-2|-|-
TGTGCCAGCAGCCAAGCCATCGCAGGACCCTATGGCTACACCTTC
CASSQAIAGPYGYTF
>TRBV7-3|TRBJ2-2|TRBD1|few
TGTGCCAGCAGCATAGCCGGGACAGGGGGCCCGAACACCGGGGAGCTGTTTTTT
CASSIAGTGGPNTGELFF
>TRBV7-9|TRBJ1-5|TRBD1|-
TGTGCCAGCCAGGGGGACAATCAGCCCCAGCATTTT
CASQGDNQPQHF
>TRBV7-8|TRBJ2-2|-|-
TGTGCCAGCAGCGACAGCCCGGGATTCGGGGAGCTGTTTTTT
CASSDSPGFGELFF
>TRBV28|TRBJ2-7|-|few
TGTGCCAGCAGTGGAAGAACATGGAGGCTCAGAGAGCAGTACTTC
CASSGRTWRLREQYF
>TRBV5-5|TRBJ1-6|-|-
TGTGCCAGCAGCTTGGGACTGAATTTTAATTCACCCCTCCACTTT
CASSLGLNFNSPLHF
>TRBV13|TRBJ2-3|-|-
TGTGCCAGCAGCTTAGGAATGGGGGGCCGTAATTCAGATACGCAGTATTTT
CASSLGMGGRNSDTQYF
>TRBV3-1/TRBV3-2|TRBJ2-3|-|few
TGTGCCAGCAGCCAAGATCGGACGGGAAGCACAGATACGCAGTATTTT
CASSQDRTGSTDTQYF
>TRBV10-1|TRBJ2-1|TRBD1|-
TGCGCCAGCAGTAGGGGACAGGGGGGGAATGAGCAGTTCTTC
CASSRGQGGNEQFF
>TRBV5-1|TRBJ2-1|TRBD1|-
TGCGCCAGCAGCTCGGGACAGGGGAGCAATGAGCAGTTCTTC
CASSSGQGSNEQFF
>TRBV28|TRBJ2-3|-|once
TGTGCCAGCAGTTTATGGGGCGGGGGCGCCAGCACAGATACGCAGTATTTT
CASSLWGGGASTDTQYF
>TRBV6-6|TRBJ1-6|TRBD1|-
TGTGCCAGCAGTTACACTACAGGGGGGGCTGATTCACCCCTCCACTTT
CASSYTTGGADSPLHF
>TRBV19|TRBJ1-2|-|-
TGTGCCAGTACCGACGACGGAGCTGGCTACACCTTC
CASTDDGAGYTF
>TRBV9|TRBJ2-5|TRBD2|-
TGTGCCAGCAGCGTAGGGCTAGCGGAAGAGACCCAGTACTTC
CASSVGLAEETQYF
>TRBV7-6|TRBJ1-6|-|-
TGTGCCAGCAGGTCGTCCCTCATGTATAATTCACCCCTCCACTTT
CASRSSLMYNSPLHF
>TRBV3-1/TRBV3-2|TRBJ1-4|-|-
TGTGCCAGCAGCCAATCCGACCCCAACAATAACGGGTGGACGGTCTTTAGGGAAAAACTGTTTTTT
CASSQSDPNNNGWTVFREKLFF
>TRBV11-3|TRBJ2-1|TRBD2|-
TGTGCCAGCAGTTCTAGGGTAGCGGGGTACAATGAGCAGTTCTTC
CASSSRVAGYNEQFF
>TRBV19|TRBJ1-5|-|-
TGTGCCAGTAGCAGGGACTCTTACATCAATCAGCCCCAGCATTTT
CASSRDSYINQPQHF
>TRBV19|TRBJ2-1|-|-
TGTGCCAGTCAGACCCCTCGAGGAGCGAGTCCCTACAATGAGCAGTTCTTC
CASQTPRGASPYNEQFF
>TRBV4-1|TRBJ2-2|TRBD2|-
TGCGCCAGCAGCCTAAGGGGTAGCGGGGGTAACACCGGGGAGCTGTTTTTT
CASSLRGSGGNTGELFF
>TRBV5-6|TRBJ2-1|-|-
TGTGCCAGCAGCTTTCAATTCTACAATGAGCAGTTCTTC
CASSFQFYNEQFF
>TRBV5-1|TRBJ1-4|-|-
TGCGCCAGCAGCCCGGACAGAACTAATGAAAAACTGTTTTTT
CASSPDRTNEKLFF
>TRBV4-2|TRBJ2-3|-|-
TGTGCCAGCAGCCAAGAGGCCAGGCAGGCACCCACAGATACGCAGTATTTT
CASSQEARQAPTDTQYF
>TRBV9|TRBJ2-7|-|-
TGTGCCAGCAGCGTAATTCCCGGGTCCTCCTACGAGCAGTACTTC
CASSVIPGSSYEQYF
>TRBV5-4|TRBJ2-3|-|-
TGTGCCAGCAGCTTCATGGGCGGGCCCACAGATACGCAGTATTTT
CASSFMGGPTDTQYF
>TRBV24-1|TRBJ2-5|-|-
TGTGCCACCAGTGATTCAGGTGGCGATGAGACCCAGTACTTC
CATSDSGGDETQYF
>TRBV7-2|TRBJ2-5|TRBD2|once
TGTGCCAGCAGCTTTCTAGCGGGGGGGACTAGGGAGACCCAGTACTTC
CASSFLAGGTRETQYF
>TRBV5-5|TRBJ1-4|-|-
TGTGCCAGCAGTTCGCTGCACACTAATGAAAAACTGTTTTTT
CASSSLHTNEKLFF
>TRBV28|TRBJ1-2|TRBD1|-
TGTGCCAGCAGCCGTGGACAGGGCCACTATGGCTACACCTTC
CASSRGQGHYGYTF
>TRBV28|TRBJ1-5|-|-
TGTGCCAGCAGTCGGGGGAGACAGTCTGCCCATCAGCCCCAGCATTTT
CASSRGRQSAHQPQHF
>TRBV4-1|TRBJ1-1|-|few
TGCGCCAGCAGCCAAGAACCTGGGACGGCCGACACTGAAGCTTTCTTT
CASSQEPGTADTEAFF
>TRBV28|TRBJ2-7|-|-
TGTGCCAGCAGGGGGACATTAAGCTCCTACGAGCAGTACTTC
CASRGTLSSYEQYF
>TRBV10-1|TRBJ2-3|-|-
TGCGCCAGCAGTGAGAGAGGACACACAGATACGCAGTATTTT
CASSERGHTDTQYF
>TRBV27|TRBJ1-5|-|-
TGTGCCAGCAGTTTCGGGACTGATCAGCCCCAGCATTTT
CASSFGTDQPQHF
>TRBV19|TRBJ2-6|-|-
TGTGCCAGTAGTCACCGGGGCGCCCTTTTCGGGGCCAACGTCCTGACTTTC
CASSHRGALFGANVLTF